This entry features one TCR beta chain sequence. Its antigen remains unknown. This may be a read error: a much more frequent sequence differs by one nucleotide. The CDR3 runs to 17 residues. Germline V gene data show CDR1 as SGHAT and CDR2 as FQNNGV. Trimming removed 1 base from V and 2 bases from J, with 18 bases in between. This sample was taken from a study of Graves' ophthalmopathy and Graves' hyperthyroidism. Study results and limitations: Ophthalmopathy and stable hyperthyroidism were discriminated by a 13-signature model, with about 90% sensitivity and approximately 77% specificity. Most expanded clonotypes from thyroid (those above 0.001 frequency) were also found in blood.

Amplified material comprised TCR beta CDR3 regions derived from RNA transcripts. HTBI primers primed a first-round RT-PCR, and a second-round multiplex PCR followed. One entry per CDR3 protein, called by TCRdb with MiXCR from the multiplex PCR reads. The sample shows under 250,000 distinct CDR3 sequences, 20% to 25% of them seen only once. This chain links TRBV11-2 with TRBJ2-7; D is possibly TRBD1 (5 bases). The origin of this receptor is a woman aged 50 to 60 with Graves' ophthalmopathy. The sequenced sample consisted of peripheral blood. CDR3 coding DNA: TGTGCCAGCAGCTTAGTAGGGGTAGGGGCGCCAACCTACGAGCAGTACTTC. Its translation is CASSLVGVGAPTYEQYF. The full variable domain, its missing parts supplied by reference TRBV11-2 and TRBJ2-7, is EAGVAQSPRYKIIEKRQSVAFWCNPISGHATLYWYQQILGQGPKLLIQFQNNGVVDDSQLPKDRFSAERLKGVDSTLKIQPAKLEDSAVYLCASSLVGVGAPTYEQYFGPGTRLTVT.